The entry that follows covers one TCR beta chain sequence. Its antigen is still unknown. Base qualities were left out, and no much larger clone turns up one base away. This sample is part of a study of identifying expanded T cells in peripheral blood (dated by TCRdb to about 2019). About the study as a whole: Technical replicates were generated by sequencing separate aliquots of the same genomic DNA pool, and four replicates were compared pairwise. What the work shows at the level of the full study, not this receptor alone: In all healthy donors, the variance in clone template counts between samples taken two weeks apart rose significantly as total template count increased. The binomial model flagged around 1.2 differentially abundant clones between technical replicates, compared with approximately 15 over approximately two weeks and approximately 20 over four weeks. Across all healthy-donor time intervals, the beta-binomial model significantly cut both the number of clones called differentially abundant and the false-positive rate. The authors expected that biological variance in healthy repertoires might rise further over much longer intervals, such as months to years.

During the collection period, no immune events, such as infections, were documented for the healthy donors. Healthy-donor blood repertoires served as a training cohort to calibrate time-dependent variance in a beta-binomial model of T-cell clone differential abundance. There were roughly 10 healthy donors in the training cohort, of whom 3 were female and 7 were male. An age range of roughly 29 to 70 years, with an average of roughly 47 years, was recorded for the donors. Obtained from a commercial supplier, whole blood was collected from each healthy donor at three time points set two to three weeks apart. For immunosequencing, genomic DNA was extracted from whole blood that had not been sorted. The CDR3 holds 17 amino acids from the cysteine to the phenylalanine. Just CDR3 DNA is preserved here, 51 bases in frame from base 1. At the junction V is shortened by 6 bases and J by 2 bases; bases outside the gene matches: 11. The germline V gene (reference sequence) sets CDR1 to LNHDA and CDR2 to SQIVND.

TCRbeta CDR3 regions were profiled by bias-controlled multiplex PCR amplification of genomic DNA with the immunoSEQ Assay. Per the source publication's procedure: The absolute abundance of each unique TCRbeta CDR3 region was quantified after sequences were collapsed and filtered. Differential abundance was tested with two models: a binomial (Fisher-equivalent) model and a beta-binomial model that adds time-dependent variance fitted from healthy donors. Clones with fewer than 5 combined templates were removed, and differential abundance was called for clones with a Benjamini-Hochberg FDR below 0.01. Using the form v = (b*log(k)+a)^2, the beta-binomial variance was modeled as a function of the total template count across the two samples. The immuneACCESS repertoire file appears here via TCRdb, limited to in-frame rearrangements. These files lack a portion of the clones; in checked studies, under half of the deficit traces to unresolved V genes, and the cause of the others is not known. That table supplies the V and J calls and clone size; D and trimming were determined from the DNA. This sample has under 110,000 clones in its table, and around 85% of those were observed once. The top ten hold approximately 18% of the sample.

Material: blood. The receptor was derived from a person aged 18 to 70 in good health. The rearrangement combines TRBV19 with TRBJ1-1; a stretch of 11 junction bases matches TRBD1. In nucleotides, the sequence is TGTGCCAGTAGCCACGTGGTGGGACAGGGGGTTAACACTGAAGCTTTCTTT. Translated, it gives CASSHVVGQGVNTEAFF.